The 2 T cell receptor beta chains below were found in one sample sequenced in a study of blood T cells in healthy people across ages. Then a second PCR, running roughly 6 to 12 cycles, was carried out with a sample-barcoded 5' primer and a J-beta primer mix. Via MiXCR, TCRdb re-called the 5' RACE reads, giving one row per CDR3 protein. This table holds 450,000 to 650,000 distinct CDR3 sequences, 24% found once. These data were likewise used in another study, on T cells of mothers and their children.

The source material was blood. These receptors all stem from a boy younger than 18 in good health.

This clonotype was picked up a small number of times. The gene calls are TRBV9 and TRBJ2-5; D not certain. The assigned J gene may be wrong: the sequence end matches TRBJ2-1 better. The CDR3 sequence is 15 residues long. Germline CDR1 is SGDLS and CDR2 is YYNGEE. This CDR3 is CASSVGASRSGEQFF. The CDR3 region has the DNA TGTGCCAGCAGCGTAGGGGCATCGCGATCTGGTGAGCAGTTCTTC.

The CDR3 nucleotides read TGTGCCAGCAGTTTATCTGCAGGTTTGGGGTTCAGGAGCCAGTACTTC. Protein: CASSLSAGLGFRSQYF. This rearrangement joins TRBV27 to TRBJ2-5; D call uncertain. Trimming pared 0 bases from V and 10 bases from J, leaving 21 bases between. This CDR3 is 16 amino acids long. Germline assignment: CDR1 MNHEY and CDR2 SMNVEV (reference sequence).